This is a list of T cell receptor beta chains from one sample in a study of shared clonotypes between healthy human individuals. Assay used: immunoSEQ multiplex PCR; TCRdb lists only in-frame clones, some missing. The data show hundreds of thousands of clones, more than 95% seen once. Sample: naive CD4+ T cells sorted from blood. These receptors all stem from a woman in her twenties or thirties in good health. CDR3s include the opening cysteine and the closing phenylalanine or tryptophan. D genes are given only for firm matches. The size of a clone is reported for some rows only, either as once, few or many, or as a class for expanded clones.

D: -
J: TRBJ2-7
size: -
V: TRBV5-1
CDR3: CASSVGSSYEQYF
DNA: TGCGCCAGCAGCGTAGGCAGCTCCTACGAGCAGTACTTC

D: TRBD1
J: TRBJ2-7
size: -
V: TRBV7-9
CDR3: CASSSRTGRGYEQYF
DNA: TGTGCCAGCAGCTCCCGGACAGGCCGGGGTTACGAGCAGTACTTC

D: -
J: TRBJ2-7
size: few
V: TRBV9
CDR3: CASGEYEQYF
DNA: TGTGCCAGCGGTGAGTACGAGCAGTACTTC

D: TRBD1
J: TRBJ1-2
size: -
V: TRBV6-1
CDR3: CASSEAGTGGSAGYTF
DNA: TGTGCCAGCAGTGAAGCGGGGACAGGGGGTTCCGCTGGCTACACCTTC

D: -
J: TRBJ2-3
size: -
V: TRBV5-4
CDR3: CASSWLGDTQYF
DNA: TGTGCCAGCAGCTGGCTAGGAGATACGCAGTATTTT

D: TRBD1
J: TRBJ2-1
size: -
V: TRBV5-1
CDR3: CASSPHVGAGGGDEQFF
DNA: TGCGCCAGCAGCCCCCATGTGGGGGCAGGGGGCGGGGATGAGCAGTTCTTC

D: TRBD1
J: TRBJ2-7
size: -
V: TRBV7-9
CDR3: CASRPSGTGGSYEQYF
DNA: TGTGCCAGCAGGCCATCAGGAACAGGGGGAAGCTACGAGCAGTACTTC

D: -
J: TRBJ2-1
size: -
V: TRBV5-6
CDR3: CASSWGYRSYNEQFF
DNA: TGTGCCAGCAGTTGGGGCTACCGATCCTACAATGAGCAGTTCTTC

D: -
J: TRBJ1-1
size: -
V: TRBV11-1
CDR3: CASSPTRNTEAFF
DNA: TGTGCCAGCAGCCCAACACGGAACACTGAAGCTTTCTTT

D: TRBD2
J: TRBJ2-7
size: -
V: TRBV5-1
CDR3: CASSLGTSGYEQYF
DNA: TGCGCCAGCAGCTTGGGGACTAGCGGCTACGAGCAGTACTTC

D: -
J: TRBJ2-7
size: once
V: TRBV5-5
CDR3: CASSINTGNSYEQYF
DNA: TGTGCCAGCAGCATAAATACGGGGAACTCCTACGAGCAGTACTTC

D: -
J: TRBJ2-5
size: -
V: TRBV18
CDR3: CASSPGRGETQYF
DNA: TGTGCCAGCTCACCGGGTAGAGGAGAGACCCAGTACTTC

D: -
J: TRBJ1-6
size: -
V: TRBV5-1
CDR3: CASAGADSPLHF
DNA: TGCGCCAGCGCCGGGGCCGATTCACCCCTCCACTTT

D: TRBD1
J: TRBJ2-2
size: -
V: TRBV9
CDR3: CASSENRGKNTGELFF
DNA: TGTGCCAGCAGCGAGAACAGGGGGAAGAACACCGGGGAGCTGTTTTTT

D: -
J: TRBJ2-2
size: -
V: TRBV18
CDR3: CASSWQGMTGELFF
DNA: TGTGCCAGCTCTTGGCAGGGGATGACCGGGGAGCTGTTTTTT

D: TRBD1
J: TRBJ1-5
size: -
V: TRBV27
CDR3: CASGTGTSNQPQHF
DNA: TGTGCCAGCGGGACAGGGACTAGCAATCAGCCCCAGCATTTT

D: -
J: TRBJ2-7
size: -
V: TRBV28
CDR3: CASRGRDKGHEQYF
DNA: TGTGCCAGCAGAGGACGGGACAAAGGCCACGAGCAGTACTTC

D: -
J: TRBJ1-2
size: few
V: TRBV9
CDR3: CASSVVGEGGYTF
DNA: TGTGCCAGCAGCGTAGTCGGGGAGGGTGGCTACACCTTC

D: -
J: TRBJ2-5
size: -
V: TRBV4-1
CDR3: CASSHQGQETQYF
DNA: TGCGCCAGCAGCCATCAGGGGCAAGAGACCCAGTACTTC

D: -
J: TRBJ2-7
size: -
V: TRBV5-1
CDR3: CASSLGAGTYEQYF
DNA: TGCGCCAGCAGCTTGGGGGCAGGAACCTACGAGCAGTACTTC

D: TRBD2
J: TRBJ2-1
size: -
V: TRBV6-6
CDR3: CASSYRGGSSYNEQFF
DNA: TGTGCCAGCAGTTACCGCGGCGGGAGCTCCTACAATGAGCAGTTCTTC

D: -
J: TRBJ2-1
size: -
V: TRBV7-8
CDR3: CASSVRRALANEQFF
DNA: TGTGCCAGCAGCGTCCGGAGGGCCCTTGCTAATGAGCAGTTCTTC

D: -
J: TRBJ2-1
size: -
V: TRBV6-5
CDR3: CASSYGSRTYEQFF
DNA: TGTGCCAGCAGTTACGGTAGCAGGACGTATGAGCAGTTCTTC

D: -
J: TRBJ2-1
size: -
V: TRBV19
CDR3: CASSMAGSTYNEQFF
DNA: TGTGCCAGTAGTATGGCGGGCAGTACCTACAATGAGCAGTTCTTC

D: TRBD1
J: TRBJ2-2
size: -
V: TRBV5-1
CDR3: CASSLAGGGTGELFF
DNA: TGCGCCAGCAGCTTGGCAGGGGGCGGCACCGGGGAGCTGTTTTTT

D: TRBD1
J: TRBJ1-1
size: -
V: TRBV10-2
CDR3: CATLLQGAVTEAFF
DNA: TGCGCCACACTACTTCAGGGGGCGGTCACTGAAGCTTTCTTT

D: -
J: TRBJ2-7
size: -
V: TRBV29-1
CDR3: CSARTGPYEQYF
DNA: TGCAGCGCTCGGACGGGGCCCTACGAGCAGTACTTC

D: -
J: TRBJ1-1
size: -
V: TRBV6-5
CDR3: CASSYPGGTEAFF
DNA: TGTGCCAGCAGTTACCCCGGGGGGACTGAAGCTTTCTTT

D: TRBD1
J: TRBJ2-7
size: -
V: TRBV19
CDR3: CASSLGTGGNYEQYF
DNA: TGTGCCAGTAGTCTCGGGACAGGGGGGAACTACGAGCAGTACTTC

D: TRBD2
J: TRBJ2-3
size: -
V: TRBV18
CDR3: CASSPGLAGDTQYF
DNA: TGTGCCAGCTCACCCGGACTAGCGGGAGATACGCAGTATTTT

D: -
J: TRBJ1-5
size: -
V: TRBV7-9
CDR3: CASSRGDNQPQHF
DNA: TGTGCCAGCAGCCGGGGGGACAATCAGCCCCAGCATTTT

D: TRBD1
J: TRBJ1-5
size: -
V: TRBV28
CDR3: CASSHQGQSSWNSNQPQHF
DNA: TGTGCCAGCAGCCATCAGGGACAGTCCAGTTGGAATAGCAATCAGCCCCAGCATTTT

D: TRBD2
J: TRBJ2-3
size: -
V: TRBV7-3
CDR3: CASSLNGRPTDTQYF
DNA: TGTGCCAGCAGCTTAAACGGGAGGCCCACAGATACGCAGTATTTT

D: -
J: TRBJ2-1
size: -
V: TRBV18
CDR3: CASSPPDQNEQFF
DNA: TGTGCCAGCTCACCACCGGACCAAAATGAGCAGTTCTTC

D: -
J: TRBJ1-1
size: -
V: TRBV4-1
CDR3: CASSRNLGGPQMNTEAFF
DNA: TGCGCCAGCAGCCGTAACTTGGGGGGACCTCAAATGAACACTGAAGCTTTCTTT

D: TRBD2
J: TRBJ2-1
size: -
V: TRBV2
CDR3: CASRGTSGRSSYNEQFF
DNA: TGTGCCAGCAGAGGGACTAGCGGGAGGAGCTCCTACAATGAGCAGTTCTTC

D: -
J: TRBJ2-5
size: -
V: TRBV27
CDR3: CASSLSRQIQETQYF
DNA: TGTGCCAGCAGTTTATCGAGGCAGATCCAAGAGACCCAGTACTTC

D: -
J: TRBJ2-6
size: -
V: TRBV4-2
CDR3: CASSPRRGSGANVLTF
DNA: TGTGCCAGCAGCCCGCGGCGGGGCTCTGGGGCCAACGTCCTGACTTTC

D: TRBD1
J: TRBJ2-7
size: -
V: TRBV28
CDR3: CASKGARLREQYF
DNA: TGTGCCAGTAAGGGGGCGCGTCTACGCGAGCAGTACTTC

D: TRBD2
J: TRBJ2-3
size: -
V: TRBV2
CDR3: CATGGRARDTQYF
DNA: TGTGCCACGGGCGGGAGGGCCAGAGATACGCAGTATTTT

D: -
J: TRBJ2-5
size: -
V: TRBV19
CDR3: CASSIGITEQTQYF
DNA: TGTGCCAGTAGTATCGGGATAACGGAGCAGACCCAGTACTTC

D: -
J: TRBJ2-1
size: -
V: TRBV5-4
CDR3: CASSPVGGGAYNEQFF
DNA: TGTGCCAGCAGCCCGGTGGGAGGCGGGGCCTACAATGAGCAGTTCTTC

D: TRBD2
J: TRBJ2-3
size: -
V: TRBV5-1
CDR3: CASSFRTSGMSDTQYF
DNA: TGCGCCAGCAGCTTCAGGACTAGCGGGATGTCAGATACGCAGTATTTT

D: TRBD1
J: TRBJ1-6
size: -
V: TRBV27
CDR3: CASSSYRDREKSPLHF
DNA: TGTGCCAGCAGTTCATACCGGGACAGGGAAAAATCACCCCTCCACTTT

D: TRBD1
J: TRBJ1-5
size: once
V: TRBV30
CDR3: CAWTKQGNQPQHF
DNA: TGTGCCTGGACGAAACAGGGGAATCAGCCCCAGCATTTT

D: -
J: TRBJ1-5
size: -
V: TRBV5-3
CDR3: CARVTQHF
DNA: TGTGCCAGAGTTACCCAGCATTTT

D: -
J: TRBJ1-2
size: -
V: TRBV6-5
CDR3: CASKIGSSYGYTF
DNA: TGTGCCAGCAAAATCGGATCTTCCTATGGCTACACCTTC

D: TRBD2
J: TRBJ2-7
size: -
V: TRBV10-2
CDR3: CASNQDSQSGSGYEQYF
DNA: TGCGCCAGCAATCAGGATTCCCAGAGCGGGAGCGGTTACGAGCAGTACTTC

D: -
J: TRBJ1-1
size: -
V: TRBV5-8
CDR3: CASSLGAPNTEAFF
DNA: TGTGCCAGCAGCTTGGGGGCTCCTAACACTGAAGCTTTCTTT

D: -
J: TRBJ2-7
size: -
V: TRBV18
CDR3: CASSPQSDEQYF
DNA: TGTGCCAGCTCACCACAGAGTGACGAGCAGTACTTC

D: TRBD2
J: TRBJ2-7
size: -
V: TRBV9
CDR3: CASSPNIAGGHYEQYF
DNA: TGTGCCAGCAGCCCAAATATAGCGGGAGGGCACTACGAGCAGTACTTC

D: TRBD1
J: TRBJ1-4
size: -
V: TRBV29-1
CDR3: CSVPTDRGTNEKLFF
DNA: TGCAGCGTTCCCACCGACAGGGGTACTAATGAAAAACTGTTTTTT

D: -
J: TRBJ1-1
size: -
V: TRBV6-5
CDR3: CASSYLPSGEGEAFF
DNA: TGTGCCAGCAGTTACTTACCTTCAGGGGAGGGGGAAGCTTTCTTT

D: -
J: TRBJ1-2
size: -
V: TRBV4-1
CDR3: CASSALAGVRGYTF
DNA: TGCGCCAGCAGCGCGTTGGCAGGGGTCAGGGGCTACACCTTC

D: TRBD1
J: TRBJ1-4
size: -
V: TRBV29-1
CDR3: CSVRTGVEKLFF
DNA: TGCAGCGTTCGGACAGGGGTCGAAAAACTGTTTTTT